The following is a T cell receptor beta chain sequence with its context. Its specificity is unknown. The entry originates in a study of PD-1 blockade in mismatch repair-deficient tumors. Background on the study: All were previously treated, progressing patients with around 12 mismatch repair-deficient cancer types.

Study results and caveats: Tumor-resident clones, often absent from pretreatment blood, expanded after pembrolizumab and then contracted.

Every patient had mismatch repair deficiency by PCR or immunohistochemistry. The CDR3 consists of 12 residues. The germline V gene encodes CDR1 MNHEY and CDR2 SVGAGI. V was trimmed by 5 bases and J by 3 bases, leaving 8 bases between them. Repertoires were generated with immunoSEQ multiplex PCR, while TCRdb's copy carries only in-frame clones and drops some. The table records roughly 37,000 clones, 80% to 85% of them present only once. The chain employs TRBV6-5 and TRBJ2-7; tentative D call: TRBD2 (5 bases). This TCR came from an adult with mismatch repair-deficient cancer. Sample: PBMCs, taken approximately 41 weeks after starting pembrolizumab. The CDR3 DNA reads TGTGCCAGCAGTCCCGGGAACTACGAGCAGTACTTC. Translation: CASSPGNYEQYF.